This T cell receptor beta chain was captured by sequencing in a study of radiotherapy plus CTLA-4 blockade in lung cancer. Across the whole study: Objective responses arose in over 15% of patients, and around 30% experienced disease control. Study findings and constraints: Reportedly, early blood T cell clone dynamics best predicted response, with interferon-beta.

Comments on this clone: Its target is not known.

Those with chemo-refractory metastatic non-small-cell lung cancer were treated with focal radiation combined with CTLA-4 blockade using ipilimumab. CDR3 length: 15 amino acids. CDR1 and CDR2 from the germline V gene are PRHDT and FYEKMQ (reference sequence). The V end was cut by 3 bases, the J end by 1 base, with 12 bases between. Repertoires were generated with immunoSEQ multiplex PCR, while TCRdb's copy carries only in-frame clones and drops some. This table has around 85,000 clones, more than 75% appearing once. The chain recombines TRBV13 with TRBJ1-1; D gene uncertain. Sample: peripheral blood, taken from a patient treated with radiotherapy plus ipilimumab. The sequence was collected from a human donor with non-small cell lung cancer who had a partial response to radiotherapy plus ipilimumab. The CDR3 DNA sequence: TGTGCCAGCAGCTTTATCGCCGAACAGAACACTGAAGCTTTCTTT. It yields the protein CASSFIAEQNTEAFF. The variable domain in full, completed from reference TRBV13 and TRBJ1-1, reads AAGVIQSPRHLIKEKRETATLKCYPIPRHDTVYWYQQGPGQDPQFLISFYEKMQSDKGSIPDRFSAQQFSDYHSELNMSSLELGDSALYFCASSFIAEQNTEAFFGQGTRLTVV.